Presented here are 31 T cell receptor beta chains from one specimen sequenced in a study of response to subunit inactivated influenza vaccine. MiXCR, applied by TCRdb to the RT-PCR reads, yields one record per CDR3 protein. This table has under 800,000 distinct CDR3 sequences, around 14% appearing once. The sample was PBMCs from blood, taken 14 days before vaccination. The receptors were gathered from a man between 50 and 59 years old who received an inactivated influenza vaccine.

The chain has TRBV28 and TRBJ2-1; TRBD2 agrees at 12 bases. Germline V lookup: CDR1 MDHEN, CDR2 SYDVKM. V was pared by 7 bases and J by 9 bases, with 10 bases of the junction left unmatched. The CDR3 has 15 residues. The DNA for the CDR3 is TGTGCCAGCAAGGTACTAGCGGGAGGTCGGCTTGAGCAGTTCTTC. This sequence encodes CASKVLAGGRLEQFF. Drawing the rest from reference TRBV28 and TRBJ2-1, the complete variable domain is DVKVTQSSRYLVKRTGEKVFLECVQDMDHENMFWYRQDPGLGLRLIYFSYDVKMKEKGDIPEGYSVSREKKERFSLILESASTNQTSMYLCASKVLAGGRLEQFFGPGTRLTVL.

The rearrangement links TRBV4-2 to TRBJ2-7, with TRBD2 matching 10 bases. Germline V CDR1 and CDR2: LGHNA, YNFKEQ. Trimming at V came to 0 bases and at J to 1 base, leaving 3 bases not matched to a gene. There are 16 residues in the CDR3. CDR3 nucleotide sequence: TGTGCCAGCAGCCAAGATCCTAGCGGGGGATCCTACGAGCAGTACTTC. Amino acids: CASSQDPSGGSYEQYF.

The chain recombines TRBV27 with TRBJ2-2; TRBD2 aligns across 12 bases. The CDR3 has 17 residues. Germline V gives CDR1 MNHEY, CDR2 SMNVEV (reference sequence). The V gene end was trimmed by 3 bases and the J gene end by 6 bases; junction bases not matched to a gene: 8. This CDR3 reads CASSFIGLAGGPGELFF. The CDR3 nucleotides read TGTGCCAGCAGTTTCATTGGCCTAGCGGGAGGGCCCGGGGAGCTGTTTTTT.

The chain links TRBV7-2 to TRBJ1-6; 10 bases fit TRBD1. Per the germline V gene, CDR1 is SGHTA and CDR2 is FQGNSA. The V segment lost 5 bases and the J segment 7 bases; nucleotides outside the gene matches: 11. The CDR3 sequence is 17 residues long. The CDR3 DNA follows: TGTGCCAGCAGCCCGGGCCCAACGGGACAGGGGAATTCACCCCTCCACTTT. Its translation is CASSPGPTGQGNSPLHF.

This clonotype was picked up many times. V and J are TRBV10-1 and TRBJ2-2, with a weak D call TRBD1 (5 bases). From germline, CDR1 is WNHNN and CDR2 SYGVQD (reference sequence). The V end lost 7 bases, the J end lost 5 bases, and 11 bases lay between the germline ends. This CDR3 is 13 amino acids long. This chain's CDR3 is CASNRPGTGELFF. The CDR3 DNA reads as TGCGCCAGCAACCGCCCAGGGACCGGGGAGCTGTTTTTT.

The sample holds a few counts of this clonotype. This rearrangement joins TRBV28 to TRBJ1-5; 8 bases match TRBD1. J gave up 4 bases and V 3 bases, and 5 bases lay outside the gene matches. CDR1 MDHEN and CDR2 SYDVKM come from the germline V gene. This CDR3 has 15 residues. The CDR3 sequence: CASSFARGRNQPQHF. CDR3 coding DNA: TGTGCCAGCAGTTTTGCCAGGGGGCGGAATCAGCCCCAGCATTTT.

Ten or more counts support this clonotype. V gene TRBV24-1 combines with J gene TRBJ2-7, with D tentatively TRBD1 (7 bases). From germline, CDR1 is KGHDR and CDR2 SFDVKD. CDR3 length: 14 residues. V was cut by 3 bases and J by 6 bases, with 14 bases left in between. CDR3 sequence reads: CATSDLGGGGEQYF. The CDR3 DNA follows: TGTGCCACCAGTGATCTCGGAGGGGGCGGCGAGCAGTACTTC.

The CDR3 nucleotides read TGCGCCAGCAGCCGAGAGGACAGATTGAACACTGAAGCTTTCTTT. Amino acid sequence: CASSREDRLNTEAFF. The chain links TRBV5-1 to TRBJ1-1; weak D call: TRBD1 (6 bases). CDR1 SGHRS and CDR2 YFSETQ come from the germline V gene. Trimming removed 4 bases at V and 0 bases at J, with 13 bases between. This CDR3 region has 15 residues.

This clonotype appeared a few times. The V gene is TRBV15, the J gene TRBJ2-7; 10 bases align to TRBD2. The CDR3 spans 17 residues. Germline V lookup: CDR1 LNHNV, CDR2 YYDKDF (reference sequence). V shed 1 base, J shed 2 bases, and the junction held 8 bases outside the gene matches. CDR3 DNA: TGTGCCACCAGCAGAGTCGGGGCTAGCGGGGGCACCTACGAGCAGTACTTC. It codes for CATSRVGASGGTYEQYF.

CDR3 nucleotide sequence: TGCGCCAGCAGCCCGGACAGGGGGCGTTATGGCTACACCTTC. As protein: CASSPDRGRYGYTF. The J gene is TRBJ1-2, the V gene TRBV5-1; TRBD1 aligns across 11 bases. The CDR3 runs to 14 residues. Per germline, CDR1 SGHRS and CDR2 YFSETQ. V dropped 4 bases and J dropped 5; count of bases not matched to a gene: 4.

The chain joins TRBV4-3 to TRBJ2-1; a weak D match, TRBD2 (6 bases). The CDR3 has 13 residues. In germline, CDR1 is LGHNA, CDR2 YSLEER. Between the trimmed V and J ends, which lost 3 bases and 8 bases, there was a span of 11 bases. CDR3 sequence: CASSHSGGYEQFF. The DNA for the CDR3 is TGCGCCAGCAGCCATTCCGGGGGTTATGAGCAGTTCTTC.

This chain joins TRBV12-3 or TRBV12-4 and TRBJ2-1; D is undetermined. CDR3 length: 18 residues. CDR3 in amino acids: CTFSHPRDTESSYNEQFF. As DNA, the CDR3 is TGTACCTTCAGTCATCCCCGAGATACGGAAAGCTCCTACAATGAGCAGTTCTTC.

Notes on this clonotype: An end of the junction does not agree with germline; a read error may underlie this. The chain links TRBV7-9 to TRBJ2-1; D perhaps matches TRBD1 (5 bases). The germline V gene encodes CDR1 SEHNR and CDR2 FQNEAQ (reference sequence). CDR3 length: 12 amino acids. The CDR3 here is CDSSSDRNEQFF. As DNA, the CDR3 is TGTGACAGCAGCTCCGACAGAAATGAGCAGTTCTTC.

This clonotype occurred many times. Here the CDR3 reads CASSLGGPGANVLTF. CDR3 nucleotide sequence: TGCGCCAGCAGCTTGGGGGGACCTGGGGCCAACGTCCTGACTTTC. V usage is TRBV5-1 and J usage is TRBJ2-6; either TRBD1 or TRBD2 may supply D (5 bases each). This CDR3 comprises 15 residues. The germline CDR1 and CDR2 sequences are SGHRS and YFSETQ. The ends were cut back, 0 bases at V and 2 bases at J, with 6 bases in the middle. Drawing the rest from reference TRBV5-1 and TRBJ2-6, the complete variable domain is KAGVTQTPRYLIKTRGQQVTLSCSPISGHRSVSWYQQTPGQGLQFLFEYFSETQRNKGNFPGRFSGRQFSNSRSEMNVSTLELGDSALYLCASSLGGPGANVLTFGAGSRLTVL.

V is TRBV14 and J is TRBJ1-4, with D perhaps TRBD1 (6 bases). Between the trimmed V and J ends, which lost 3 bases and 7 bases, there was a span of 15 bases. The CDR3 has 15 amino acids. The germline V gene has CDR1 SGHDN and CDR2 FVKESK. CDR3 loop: CASSQFARGAEKLFF. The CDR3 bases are TGTGCCAGCAGCCAGTTTGCGAGGGGGGCTGAAAAACTGTTTTTT.

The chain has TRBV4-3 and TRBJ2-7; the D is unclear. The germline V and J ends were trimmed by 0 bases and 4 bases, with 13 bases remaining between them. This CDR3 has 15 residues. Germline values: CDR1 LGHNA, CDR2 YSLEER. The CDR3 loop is CASSQEGAAAYEQYF. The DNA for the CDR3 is TGCGCCAGCAGCCAAGAGGGCGCGGCCGCGTACGAGCAGTACTTC.

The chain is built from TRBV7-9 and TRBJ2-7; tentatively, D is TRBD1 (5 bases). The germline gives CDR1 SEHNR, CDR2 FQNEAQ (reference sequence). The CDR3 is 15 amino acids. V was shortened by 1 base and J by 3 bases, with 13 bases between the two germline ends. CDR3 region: CASSLVGAGNYEQYF. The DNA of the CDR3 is TGTGCCAGCAGCTTAGTTGGGGCTGGCAACTACGAGCAGTACTTC. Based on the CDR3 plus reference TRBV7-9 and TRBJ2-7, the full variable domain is DTGVSQNPRHKITKRGQNVTFRCDPISEHNRLYWYRQTLGQGPEFLTYFQNEAQLEKSRLLSDRFSAERPKGSFSTLEIQRTEQGDSAMYLCASSLVGAGNYEQYFGPGTRLTVT.

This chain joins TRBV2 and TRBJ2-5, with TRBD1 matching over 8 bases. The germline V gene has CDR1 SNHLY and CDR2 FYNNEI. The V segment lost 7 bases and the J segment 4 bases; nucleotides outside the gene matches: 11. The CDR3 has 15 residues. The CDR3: CASMDGQGPGETQYF. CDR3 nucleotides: TGTGCCAGCATGGATGGACAGGGACCAGGAGAGACCCAGTACTTC.

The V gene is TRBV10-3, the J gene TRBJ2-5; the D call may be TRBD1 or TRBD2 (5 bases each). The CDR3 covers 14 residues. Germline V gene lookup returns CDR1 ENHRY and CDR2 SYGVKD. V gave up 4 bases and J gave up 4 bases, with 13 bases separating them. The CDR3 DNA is TGTGCCATCAGTGGGTCGGGGCGCCGAGAGACCCAGTACTTC. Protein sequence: CAISGSGRRETQYF.

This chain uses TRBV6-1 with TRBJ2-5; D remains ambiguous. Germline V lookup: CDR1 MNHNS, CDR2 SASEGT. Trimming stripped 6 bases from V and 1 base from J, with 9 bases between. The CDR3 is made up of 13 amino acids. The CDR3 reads CASRIILQETQYF. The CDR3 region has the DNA TGTGCCAGCAGAATAATCCTCCAAGAGACCCAGTACTTC.

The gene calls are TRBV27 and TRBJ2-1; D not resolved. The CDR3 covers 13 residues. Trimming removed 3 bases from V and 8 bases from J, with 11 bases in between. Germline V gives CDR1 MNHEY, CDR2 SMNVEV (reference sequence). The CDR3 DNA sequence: TGTGCCAGCAGTTTGGCCTCTTTGCATGAGCAGTTCTTC. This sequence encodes CASSLASLHEQFF.

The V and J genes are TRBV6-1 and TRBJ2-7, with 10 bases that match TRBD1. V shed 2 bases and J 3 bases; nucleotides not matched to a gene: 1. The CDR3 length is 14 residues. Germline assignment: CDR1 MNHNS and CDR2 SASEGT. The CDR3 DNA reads TGTGCCAGCAGTGAATGGACAGGGGGCTACGAGCAGTACTTC. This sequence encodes CASSEWTGGYEQYF.

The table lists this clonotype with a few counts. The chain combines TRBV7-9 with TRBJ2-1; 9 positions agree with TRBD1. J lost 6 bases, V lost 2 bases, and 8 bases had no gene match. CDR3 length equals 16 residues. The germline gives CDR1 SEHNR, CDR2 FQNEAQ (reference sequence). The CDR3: CASSLNPSTGGNEQFF. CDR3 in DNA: TGTGCCAGCAGCTTAAATCCGTCGACAGGGGGCAATGAGCAGTTCTTC.

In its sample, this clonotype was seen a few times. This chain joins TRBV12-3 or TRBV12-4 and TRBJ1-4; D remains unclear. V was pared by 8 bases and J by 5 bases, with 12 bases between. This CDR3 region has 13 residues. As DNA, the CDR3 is TGTGCCAGCGCGGGTCCTCCCAATGAAAAACTGTTTTTT. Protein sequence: CASAGPPNEKLFF.

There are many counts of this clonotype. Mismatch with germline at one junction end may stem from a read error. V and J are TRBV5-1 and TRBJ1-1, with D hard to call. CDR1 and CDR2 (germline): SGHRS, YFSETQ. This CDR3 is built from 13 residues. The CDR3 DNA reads TGTGCCAGCAGCTTCAGTGTGAACACTGAAGCTTTCTTT. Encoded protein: CASSFSVNTEAFF.

The CDR3 here is CSVAGEGGLQWYF. In DNA form, the CDR3 reads TGCAGCGTTGCAGGGGAGGGGGGTCTGCAGTGGTACTTC. The gene calls are TRBV29-1 and TRBJ2-7; tentative D call: TRBD2 (7 bases). V lost 4 bases to trimming and J lost 12 bases, with 22 bases between them. CDR3 length: 13 amino acids. CDR1 and CDR2 (germline): SQVTM, ANQGSEA.

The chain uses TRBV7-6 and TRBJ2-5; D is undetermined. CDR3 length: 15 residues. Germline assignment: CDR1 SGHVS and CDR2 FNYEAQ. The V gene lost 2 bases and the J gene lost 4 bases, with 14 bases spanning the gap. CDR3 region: CASSLTGLSRETQYF. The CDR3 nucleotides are TGTGCCAGCAGCTTAACGGGCCTATCGAGAGAGACCCAGTACTTC.

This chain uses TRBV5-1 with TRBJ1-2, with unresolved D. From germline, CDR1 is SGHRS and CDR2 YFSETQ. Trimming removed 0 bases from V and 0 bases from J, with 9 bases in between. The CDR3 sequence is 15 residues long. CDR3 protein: CASSLVAGTNYGYTF. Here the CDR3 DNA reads TGCGCCAGCAGCTTGGTCGCAGGCACTAACTATGGCTACACCTTC.

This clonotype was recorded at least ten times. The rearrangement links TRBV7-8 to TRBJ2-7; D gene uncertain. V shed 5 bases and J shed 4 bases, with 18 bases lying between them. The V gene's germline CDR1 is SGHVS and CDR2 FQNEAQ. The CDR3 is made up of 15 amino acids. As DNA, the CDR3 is TGTGCCAGCAGCCTCATTCCGACGGATAAATACGAGCAGTACTTC. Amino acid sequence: CASSLIPTDKYEQYF.

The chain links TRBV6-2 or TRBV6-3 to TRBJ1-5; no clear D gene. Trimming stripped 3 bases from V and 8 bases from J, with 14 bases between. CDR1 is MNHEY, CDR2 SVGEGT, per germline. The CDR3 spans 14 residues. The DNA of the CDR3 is TGTGCCAGCAGTTATCGGCAGCCCAAGGAGCCCCAGCATTTT. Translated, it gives CASSYRQPKEPQHF.

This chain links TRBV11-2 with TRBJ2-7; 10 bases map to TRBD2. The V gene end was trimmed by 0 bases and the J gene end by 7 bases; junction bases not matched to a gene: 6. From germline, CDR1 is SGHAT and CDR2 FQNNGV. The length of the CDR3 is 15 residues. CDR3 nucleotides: TGTGCCAGCAGCTTAGATCGAGCGGGGGGGTATGAGCAGTACTTC. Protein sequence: CASSLDRAGGYEQYF.